These T cell receptor beta chains were read from a single sample in a study of cytomegalovirus exposure and HLA in healthy donors. Sequenced by immunoSEQ multiplex PCR; TCRdb stores in-frame clones only, minus some. The sample data list approximately 170,000 clones. Sequenced: PBMCs. The receptors here all came from a woman between 18 and 29 years old in good health and CMV-seropositive. CDR3s include the opening cysteine and the closing phenylalanine or tryptophan. Fields, in order: D gene, V gene, J gene, CDR3 protein, CDR3 DNA. The D gene is left open where the match is weak.

D gene: NA; V gene: TRBV7-2; J gene: TRBJ1-6; CDR3 protein: CASSLRQATPLHF; CDR3 DNA: TGTGCCAGCAGCTTACGCCAGGCTACTCCCCTCCACTTT
D gene: TRBD2; V gene: TRBV13; J gene: TRBJ2-3; CDR3 protein: CASSHSGTSGTDTQYF; CDR3 DNA: TGTGCCAGCAGCCATAGTGGGACTAGCGGCACAGATACGCAGTATTTT
D gene: TRBD2; V gene: TRBV4-1; J gene: TRBJ2-1; CDR3 protein: CASSQDSGLGNEQFF; CDR3 DNA: TGCGCCAGCAGCCAAGATTCAGGACTAGGCAATGAGCAGTTCTTC
D gene: TRBD1; V gene: TRBV30; J gene: TRBJ2-7; CDR3 protein: CAFITGTGGYEQYF; CDR3 DNA: TGTGCCTTTATAACCGGGACAGGGGGCTACGAGCAGTACTTC
D gene: NA; V gene: TRBV5-4; J gene: TRBJ1-1; CDR3 protein: CASSLEPNTEAFF; CDR3 DNA: TGTGCCAGCAGCTTGGAGCCGAACACTGAAGCTTTCTTT
D gene: NA; V gene: TRBV4-2; J gene: TRBJ2-7; CDR3 protein: CASSQDLRGLEQYF; CDR3 DNA: TGTGCCAGCAGCCAAGATCTGAGAGGGCTCGAGCAGTACTTC
D gene: NA; V gene: TRBV25-1; J gene: TRBJ1-2; CDR3 protein: CASRPSTGFNYGYTF; CDR3 DNA: TGTGCCAGCAGGCCCTCGACGGGGTTTAACTATGGCTACACCTTC
D gene: NA; V gene: TRBV6-5; J gene: TRBJ1-1; CDR3 protein: CASSYIQGNTEAFF; CDR3 DNA: TGTGCCAGCAGTTACATCCAGGGGAACACTGAAGCTTTCTTT
D gene: NA; V gene: TRBV7-6; J gene: TRBJ2-1; CDR3 protein: CASSLTDEQFF; CDR3 DNA: TGTGCCAGCAGCTTAACGGATGAGCAGTTCTTC
D gene: NA; V gene: TRBV25-1; J gene: TRBJ1-1; CDR3 protein: CASRPTAGAYTEAFF; CDR3 DNA: TGTGCCAGCCGTCCTACGGCGGGGGCGTACACTGAAGCTTTCTTT
D gene: NA; V gene: TRBV29-1; J gene: TRBJ2-7; CDR3 protein: CSVEDGTRNDEQYF; CDR3 DNA: TGCAGCGTTGAAGATGGGACACGGAACGACGAGCAGTACTTC
D gene: NA; V gene: TRBV5-4; J gene: TRBJ1-2; CDR3 protein: CASSSRVNYGYTF; CDR3 DNA: TGTGCCAGCAGCAGCAGGGTCAACTATGGCTACACCTTC
D gene: NA; V gene: TRBV14; J gene: TRBJ2-2; CDR3 protein: CASSPRNTGELFF; CDR3 DNA: TGTGCCAGCAGTCCCAGGAACACCGGGGAGCTGTTTTTT
D gene: TRBD1; V gene: TRBV6-1; J gene: TRBJ2-5; CDR3 protein: CASTDEFRDSRETQYF; CDR3 DNA: TGTGCCAGCACTGACGAGTTCCGGGACAGTCGAGAGACCCAGTACTTC
D gene: NA; V gene: TRBV7-8; J gene: TRBJ1-6; CDR3 protein: CASSSVPSSPLHF; CDR3 DNA: TGTGCCAGCAGCTCGGTTCCTAGTTCACCCCTCCACTTT
D gene: NA; V gene: TRBV4-3; J gene: TRBJ2-1; CDR3 protein: CASSQDPRGSYNEQFF; CDR3 DNA: TGCGCCAGCAGCCAAGATCCGCGGGGCTCCTACAATGAGCAGTTCTTC
D gene: NA; V gene: TRBV21-1; J gene: TRBJ2-7; CDR3 protein: CASSKRGANPYEQYF; CDR3 DNA: TGTGCCAGCAGCAAGCGGGGGGCGAACCCCTACGAGCAGTACTTC
D gene: TRBD1; V gene: TRBV7-9; J gene: TRBJ1-2; CDR3 protein: CASSQDRGRGYTF; CDR3 DNA: TGTGCCAGCAGCCAAGACAGGGGGCGAGGCTACACCTTC
D gene: TRBD2; V gene: TRBV7-2; J gene: TRBJ2-4; CDR3 protein: CASSLPQREGNIQYF; CDR3 DNA: TGTGCCAGCAGCTTACCCCAGCGGGAGGGAAACATTCAGTACTTC
D gene: NA; V gene: TRBV6-5; J gene: TRBJ2-7; CDR3 protein: CASRRDTYEQYF; CDR3 DNA: TGTGCCAGCCGAAGGGACACCTACGAGCAGTACTTC
D gene: NA; V gene: TRBV6-1; J gene: TRBJ1-2; CDR3 protein: CASSDDLGSGYGYTF; CDR3 DNA: TGTGCCAGCAGTGACGATCTCGGTTCAGGGTACGGCTACACCTTC
D gene: NA; V gene: TRBV10-3; J gene: TRBJ2-2; CDR3 protein: CAISPSGTGELFF; CDR3 DNA: TGTGCCATCAGTCCCTCGGGCACCGGGGAGCTGTTTTTT
D gene: NA; V gene: TRBV11-1; J gene: TRBJ1-1; CDR3 protein: CASSHATGRSEAFF; CDR3 DNA: TGTGCCAGCAGCCACGCGACAGGCCGCTCTGAAGCTTTCTTT
D gene: NA; V gene: TRBV6-5; J gene: TRBJ1-1; CDR3 protein: CASSRKGLSTEAFF; CDR3 DNA: TGTGCCAGCAGTCGGAAGGGACTGAGCACTGAAGCTTTCTTT
D gene: TRBD1; V gene: TRBV4-2; J gene: TRBJ1-2; CDR3 protein: CASSQKQGQALNYGYTF; CDR3 DNA: TGTGCCAGCAGCCAAAAACAGGGACAGGCGCTTAACTATGGCTACACCTTC
D gene: TRBD1; V gene: TRBV5-4; J gene: TRBJ1-2; CDR3 protein: CASSSDRANYGYTF; CDR3 DNA: TGTGCCAGCAGCTCGGACAGGGCTAACTATGGCTACACCTTC
D gene: TRBD2; V gene: TRBV19; J gene: TRBJ2-5; CDR3 protein: CASSTRAGTGETQYF; CDR3 DNA: TGTGCCAGTAGTACTAGAGCGGGGACTGGAGAGACCCAGTACTTC
D gene: NA; V gene: TRBV5-1; J gene: TRBJ2-1; CDR3 protein: CASSPGLGTTAIF; CDR3 DNA: TGCGCCAGCAGCCCCGGCCTGGGGACAACGGCGATCTTC
D gene: NA; V gene: TRBV18; J gene: TRBJ1-2; CDR3 protein: CASSLRTVDGYTF; CDR3 DNA: TGTGCCAGCTCACTCAGGACAGTGGATGGCTACACCTTC
D gene: TRBD1; V gene: TRBV19; J gene: TRBJ1-6; CDR3 protein: CASSIGGQVLNSPLHF; CDR3 DNA: TGTGCCAGTAGTATAGGTGGACAGGTCTTAAATTCACCCCTCCACTTT
D gene: TRBD1; V gene: TRBV9; J gene: TRBJ1-1; CDR3 protein: CASSLFRDRVTEAFF; CDR3 DNA: TGTGCCAGCAGCCTGTTCCGGGACAGGGTCACTGAAGCTTTCTTT
D gene: TRBD2; V gene: TRBV11-2; J gene: TRBJ2-1; CDR3 protein: CASSLTSGVNEQFF; CDR3 DNA: TGTGCCAGCAGCTTAACTAGCGGGGTCAATGAGCAGTTCTTC
D gene: TRBD1; V gene: TRBV27; J gene: TRBJ2-7; CDR3 protein: CASRIRGRSYEQYF; CDR3 DNA: TGTGCCAGCAGAATCAGGGGGAGATCCTACGAGCAGTACTTC
D gene: NA; V gene: TRBV25-1; J gene: TRBJ1-3; CDR3 protein: CASSEAGLIGNTIYF; CDR3 DNA: TGTGCCAGCAGTGAAGCAGGACTAATTGGAAACACCATATATTTT
D gene: TRBD1; V gene: TRBV4-2; J gene: TRBJ1-6; CDR3 protein: CASSQEPGQPNSPLHF; CDR3 DNA: TGTGCCAGCAGCCAAGAACCGGGACAGCCTAATTCACCCCTCCACTTT
D gene: NA; V gene: TRBV4-1; J gene: TRBJ2-5; CDR3 protein: CASSQVWAGQWETQYF; CDR3 DNA: TGCGCCAGCAGCCAAGTGTGGGCAGGGCAGTGGGAGACCCAGTACTTC
D gene: NA; V gene: TRBV6-6; J gene: TRBJ1-5; CDR3 protein: CASSSTGYSNQPQHF; CDR3 DNA: TGTGCCAGCAGCTCTACAGGGTATAGCAATCAGCCCCAGCATTTT
D gene: NA; V gene: TRBV7-9; J gene: TRBJ1-6; CDR3 protein: CASSSTGGGSSPLHF; CDR3 DNA: TGTGCCAGCAGCTCGACAGGCGGGGGGTCTTCACCCCTCCACTTT
D gene: NA; V gene: TRBV15; J gene: TRBJ1-1; CDR3 protein: CATSRVRGGEAFF; CDR3 DNA: TGTGCCACCAGCAGAGTCCGGGGGGGTGAAGCTTTCTTT
D gene: NA; V gene: TRBV5-6; J gene: TRBJ1-4; CDR3 protein: CASTVRQSYEKLFF; CDR3 DNA: TGTGCCAGCACCGTGAGGCAGTCCTATGAAAAACTGTTTTTT
D gene: NA; V gene: TRBV6-5; J gene: TRBJ1-1; CDR3 protein: CASSYSGGGTEAFF; CDR3 DNA: TGTGCCAGCAGTTACTCGGGGGGGGGCACTGAGGCTTTCTTT
D gene: TRBD2; V gene: TRBV4-1; J gene: TRBJ2-2; CDR3 protein: CASSQVLTSKELFF; CDR3 DNA: TGCGCCAGCAGCCAAGTGCTGACTAGCAAGGAGCTGTTTTTT
D gene: TRBD2; V gene: TRBV7-6; J gene: TRBJ2-7; CDR3 protein: CASSSGLALTYEQYF; CDR3 DNA: TGTGCCAGCAGCTCCGGACTAGCGCTTACCTACGAGCAGTACTTC
D gene: NA; V gene: TRBV19; J gene: TRBJ1-5; CDR3 protein: CASSMVQYSNQPQHF; CDR3 DNA: TGTGCCAGTAGTATGGTACAGTATAGCAATCAGCCCCAGCATTTT
D gene: TRBD2; V gene: TRBV5-6; J gene: TRBJ2-7; CDR3 protein: CASSFLAGAYEQYF; CDR3 DNA: TGTGCCAGCAGCTTTCTAGCGGGAGCCTACGAGCAGTACTTC
D gene: NA; V gene: TRBV25-1; J gene: TRBJ2-3; CDR3 protein: CASSQHRGIADTQYF; CDR3 DNA: TGTGCCAGCAGCCAACATCGGGGGATTGCAGATACGCAGTATTTT
D gene: NA; V gene: TRBV2; J gene: TRBJ2-5; CDR3 protein: CASSPQETQYF; CDR3 DNA: TGTGCCAGCAGCCCTCAAGAGACCCAGTACTTC
D gene: TRBD1; V gene: TRBV4-3; J gene: TRBJ1-2; CDR3 protein: CASSQDFGTELLNYGYTF; CDR3 DNA: TGCGCCAGCAGCCAAGATTTCGGGACAGAACTATTAAACTATGGCTACACCTTC
D gene: TRBD2; V gene: TRBV5-1; J gene: TRBJ2-2; CDR3 protein: CASSPSGAPGTGELFF; CDR3 DNA: TGCGCCAGCAGCCCTAGCGGGGCCCCGGGCACCGGGGAGCTGTTTTTT
D gene: NA; V gene: TRBV21-1; J gene: TRBJ2-1; CDR3 protein: CASSKDKRQERFYNEQFF; CDR3 DNA: TGTGCCAGCAGCAAAGACAAAAGACAGGAGAGGTTCTACAATGAGCAGTTCTTC
D gene: NA; V gene: TRBV7-6; J gene: TRBJ2-2; CDR3 protein: CASSLAGPTSGELFF; CDR3 DNA: TGTGCCAGCAGCTTAGCTGGGCCTACTAGCGGGGAGCTGTTTTTT
D gene: TRBD2; V gene: TRBV10-3; J gene: TRBJ2-7; CDR3 protein: CAISPGTSSYEQYF; CDR3 DNA: TGTGCCATCAGCCCCGGGACTAGCAGCTACGAGCAGTACTTC
D gene: NA; V gene: TRBV25-1; J gene: TRBJ1-1; CDR3 protein: CASSDTGVTEAFF; CDR3 DNA: TGTGCCAGCAGTGATACGGGGGTCACTGAAGCTTTCTTT
D gene: NA; V gene: TRBV2; J gene: TRBJ2-5; CDR3 protein: CASVYQETQYF; CDR3 DNA: TGTGCCAGCGTATACCAAGAGACCCAGTACTTC
D gene: NA; V gene: TRBV6-6; J gene: TRBJ2-1; CDR3 protein: CASSYSGGPRQFF; CDR3 DNA: TGTGCCAGCAGTTACTCCGGGGGGCCACGGCAGTTCTTC